Each of the 27 T cell receptor beta chains below was sequenced from the same sample in a study of blood T cell repertoires in COVID-19. Clones were sequenced by immunoSEQ multiplex PCR, and TCRdb holds only the in-frame ones, with some missing. In the table there are approximately 90,000 clones, under 85% of which are singletons. The sample comprised peripheral blood. These receptors were taken from a man aged 70-80 years with acute or convalescent COVID-19.

The chain carries TRBV7-9 and TRBJ2-2; 10 bases match TRBD1. V trimming: 5 bases; J trimming: 4 bases; junction bases outside the gene matches: 10. The CDR3 covers 17 residues. The V gene's germline CDR1 is SEHNR and CDR2 FQNEAQ (reference sequence). The CDR3 nucleotides are TGTGCCAGCAGCGCCGCGACAGGGGGCGTCAGCACCGGGGAGCTGTTTTTT. This codes for CASSAATGGVSTGELFF.

The chain joins TRBV11-2 to TRBJ2-1; TRBD2 might be the D (7 bases). There are 16 residues in the CDR3. The V gene lost 1 base and the J gene lost 7 bases, with 17 bases spanning the gap. The germline V gene has CDR1 SGHAT and CDR2 FQNNGV. CDR3 residues: CASSLGLGGAWNEQFF. The CDR3, as DNA: TGTGCCAGCAGCTTAGGTTTAGGGGGGGCTTGGAATGAGCAGTTCTTC.

The chain recombines TRBV2 with TRBJ2-2; TRBD2 agrees at 10 bases. The length of the CDR3 is 15 residues. V shed 4 bases, J shed 5 bases, and the junction held 4 bases outside the gene matches. The germline V gene encodes CDR1 SNHLY and CDR2 FYNNEI. CDR3 nucleotides: TGTGCCAGCAGTGCGGCTAGCGGGGGAACCGGGGAGCTGTTTTTT. It specifies CASSAASGGTGELFF.

V is TRBV19 and J is TRBJ1-1; 7 bases are a match to TRBD1. CDR3 length equals 16 residues. Per germline, CDR1 LNHDA and CDR2 SQIVND (reference sequence). The trim removed 2 bases at V and 1 base at J, leaving 7 bases unmatched. CDR3 nucleotide sequence: TGTGCCAGTAGTATAATCTCGACAGGGACGAACACTGAAGCTTTCTTT. It translates to CASSIISTGTNTEAFF.

The chain links TRBV5-1 to TRBJ2-3, with 7 bases fitting TRBD2. Germline-derived CDR1 and CDR2 are SGHRS and YFSETQ. The CDR3 is 14 amino acids. Trimming at V came to 0 bases and at J to 3 bases, leaving 1 base not matched to a gene. The CDR3 DNA reads TGCGCCAGCAGCTTGGGACTAGCAACAGATACGCAGTATTTT. Amino acid sequence: CASSLGLATDTQYF.

The chain uses TRBV18 and TRBJ2-6, with 11 positions matching TRBD2. The junction had 4 bases not matched to a gene; V was cut back by 1 base and J by 2 bases. This CDR3 contains 18 residues. The V gene's germline CDR1 is KGHSH and CDR2 LQKENI. The CDR3 reads CASSPRTSGLAGANVLTF. Written as DNA, the CDR3 is TGTGCCAGCTCACCACGGACTAGCGGGCTGGCTGGGGCCAACGTCCTGACTTTC.

This chain uses TRBV30 with TRBJ2-2, with D possibly matching TRBD2 (5 bases). V was cut by 1 base and J by 1 base, with 10 bases left in between. The germline V gene encodes CDR1 GTSNPN and CDR2 SVGIG (reference sequence). The CDR3 is made up of 15 amino acids. CDR3 in DNA: TGTGCCTGGAGTGCCCCCGGAGGGAACACCGGGGAGCTGTTTTTT. Protein sequence: CAWSAPGGNTGELFF.

V usage is TRBV2 and J usage is TRBJ2-3; maybe TRBD1 (5 bases). Germline V gene sequence: CDR1 SNHLY, CDR2 FYNNEI. The CDR3 totals 14 residues. V lost 10 bases to trimming and J lost 0 bases, with 14 bases between them. The CDR3 reads CATLRGSSTDTQYF. The DNA for the CDR3 is TGTGCCACCCTTAGGGGTTCTAGCACAGATACGCAGTATTTT. Together with reference TRBV2 and TRBJ2-3, the CDR3 gives the full variable domain: EPEVTQTPSHQVTQMGQEVILRCVPISNHLYFYWYRQILGQKVEFLVSFYNNEISEKSEIFDDQFSVERPDGSNFTLKIRSTKLEDSAMYFCATLRGSSTDTQYFGPGTRLTVL.

The chain uses TRBV7-2 and TRBJ2-4; 7 bases are shared with TRBD2. The CDR3 covers 15 residues. Germline CDR1 reads SGHTA; CDR2 reads FQGNSA. V was pared by 1 base and J by 2 bases, with 2 bases of the junction left unmatched. The DNA of the CDR3 is TGTGCCAGCAGCTTAGACGGGGGGACCAAAAACATTCAGTACTTC. It specifies CASSLDGGTKNIQYF.

The chain joins TRBV5-4 to TRBJ1-1, with 10 bases lining up with TRBD1. CDR3 length: 16 residues. Per the germline V gene, CDR1 is SGHNT and CDR2 is YYREEE (reference sequence). V was pared by 4 bases and J by 7 bases, with 13 bases of the junction left unmatched. CDR3 DNA sequence: TGTGCCAGCAGCGCGACAGGGGGCGGGATGACGAATGAAGCTTTCTTT. It translates to CASSATGGGMTNEAFF.

The chain employs TRBV6-5 and TRBJ2-3, with D possibly matching TRBD1 (5 bases). From germline, CDR1 is MNHEY and CDR2 SVGAGI. Trimming took 4 bases from V and 4 from J, leaving 15 bases between them. The CDR3 sequence is 15 residues long. The chain's CDR3 is CASSSLRQLSDTQYF. The CDR3 nucleotides are TGTGCCAGCAGTTCCCTTCGACAGCTTTCAGATACGCAGTATTTT.

The chain carries TRBV13 and TRBJ1-4; unclear D gene. Deletions cut 5 bases from V and 5 bases from J, with 12 bases between. CDR1 and CDR2 from the germline V gene are PRHDT and FYEKMQ (reference sequence). The CDR3 totals 14 residues. The CDR3 DNA reads as TGTGCCAGCAGCCGATCCGGGAAAAATGAAAAACTGTTTTTT. Protein sequence: CASSRSGKNEKLFF.

This sequence joins TRBV6-5 and TRBJ1-5; no definite D call. Trimming shortened V by 10 bases and J by 1 base, and 17 bases separated the two germline ends. Germline-derived CDR1 and CDR2 are MNHEY and SVGAGI. CDR3 size: 15 residues. The CDR3 loop is CATSQAGISNQPQHF. Here the CDR3 DNA reads TGTGCCACGTCCCAGGCGGGGATCAGCAATCAGCCCCAGCATTTT.

The chain recombines TRBV19 with TRBJ1-2; D is unresolved. Trimming stripped 0 bases from V and 7 bases from J, with 3 bases between. Per germline, CDR1 LNHDA and CDR2 SQIVND (reference sequence). This CDR3 spans 11 amino acids. CDR3 sequence: CASSIDGGYTF. In nucleotides, the CDR3 is TGTGCCAGTAGTATAGACGGTGGCTACACCTTC.

In DNA, the CDR3 is TGTGCCAGCAGGGACAGAACCTACAATGAGCAGTTCTTC. It specifies CASRDRTYNEQFF. This chain links TRBV2 with TRBJ2-1; tentative D call: TRBD1 (6 bases). The germline CDR1 and CDR2 sequences are SNHLY and FYNNEI. CDR3 length: 13 amino acids. The germline V and J ends were trimmed by 6 bases and 2 bases, with 8 bases remaining between them.

A few counts support this clone. The rearrangement joins TRBV5-6 to TRBJ2-7, with a tentative D call TRBD2 (5 bases). Trimming took 4 bases from V and 0 from J, leaving 14 bases between them. Germline V gene lookup returns CDR1 SGHDT and CDR2 YYEEEE. This CDR3 has 15 residues. CDR3 sequence (DNA): TGTGCCAGCAGCCCGTGGGCGGACTCCTCCTACGAGCAGTACTTC. Protein sequence: CASSPWADSSYEQYF.

Only a few counts were recorded for this clone. The chain carries TRBV20-1 and TRBJ2-3; 10 bases line up with TRBD1. CDR3 length: 16 residues. Trimming took 3 bases from V and 2 from J; bases not matched to a gene: 8. From germline, CDR1 is DFQATT and CDR2 SNEGSKA (reference sequence). In DNA, the CDR3 is TGCAGTGCTAGTACTTCCGGGACAGGGGACACAGATACGCAGTATTTT. It is translated as CSASTSGTGDTDTQYF.

This clone appeared a single time. The chain recombines TRBV5-1 with TRBJ1-4; 12 positions match TRBD1. V lost 3 bases to trimming and J lost 7 bases; unmatched junction nucleotides: 10. This CDR3 has 17 residues. The germline gives CDR1 SGHRS, CDR2 YFSETQ. The CDR3 sequence: CASSSWGTGGGSEKLFF. The CDR3 coding sequence is TGCGCCAGCAGCTCATGGGGGACAGGGGGCGGGAGTGAAAAACTGTTTTTT.

The V gene is TRBV12-3 or TRBV12-4, the J gene TRBJ1-1; 7 nucleotides align to TRBD1. The CDR3 consists of 13 residues. With V trimmed by 7 bases and J by 3 bases, 5 bases remained unmatched. CDR3 DNA: TGTGCCAGCAAAGACAGGGTCGACACTGAAGCTTTCTTT. Translation gives CASKDRVDTEAFF.

The genes are TRBV5-1 and TRBJ2-1; TRBD1 matches 8 bases. The CDR3 has 15 residues. Trimming at V came to 4 bases and at J to 4 bases, leaving 7 bases not matched to a gene. Germline V gene lookup returns CDR1 SGHRS and CDR2 YFSETQ. The DNA of the CDR3 is TGCGCCAGCAGCCCGGACAGGGCCCCATACAATGAGCAGTTCTTC. Translated: CASSPDRAPYNEQFF. The full variable domain, in which reference TRBV5-1 and TRBJ2-1 provide the parts outside the CDR3, is KAGVTQTPRYLIKTRGQQVTLSCSPISGHRSVSWYQQTPGQGLQFLFEYFSETQRNKGNFPGRFSGRQFSNSRSEMNVSTLELGDSALYLCASSPDRAPYNEQFFGPGTRLTVL.

As for this clone: This may stem from a read error, because a much larger clone lies one nucleotide away. The sample carries other DNA sequences with the same CDR3. This chain uses TRBV5-4 with TRBJ2-2, with D possibly being TRBD1 (5 bases). The germline V gene has CDR1 SGHNT and CDR2 YYREEE (reference sequence). Trimming took 2 bases from V and 1 from J, leaving 6 bases between them. The length of the CDR3 is 14 residues. In nucleotides, the CDR3 is TGTGCCAGCAGCTTCGGACAGAACACCGGGGAGCTGTTTTTT. Amino acids: CASSFGQNTGELFF.

The V gene is TRBV6-5, the J gene TRBJ2-5; D is perhaps TRBD2 (5 bases). The CDR3 loop spans 13 amino acids. V gave up 6 bases and J gave up 3 bases, with 11 bases separating them. Germline lookup yields CDR1 MNHEY and CDR2 SVGAGI. CDR3 region: CASRGTEEETQYF. The CDR3 coding sequence is TGTGCCAGCAGGGGCACGGAGGAAGAGACCCAGTACTTC.

This clone was detected only once. The chain combines TRBV5-6 with TRBJ2-3; 13 nucleotides line up with TRBD2. J lost 7 bases, V lost 0 bases, and 2 bases had no gene match. Germline lookup yields CDR1 SGHDT and CDR2 YYEEEE. The CDR3 spans 15 residues. The CDR3 nucleotides are TGTGCCAGCAGCTTGGGACTAGCGGGGGGATATACGCAGTATTTT. Its translation: CASSLGLAGGYTQYF.

To note about this clone: Compared with germline, one end of the junction differs, possibly owing to a read error. The V gene is TRBV11-3, the J gene TRBJ2-7, with 7 bases that match TRBD1. The CDR3 has 13 amino acids. From germline, CDR1 is SGHNT and CDR2 YENEEA. The CDR3: CASSLDHRGEQYF. The CDR3 DNA sequence: TGTGCCAGCAGCCTAGACCACAGGGGCGAGCAGTACTTC.

The chain employs TRBV27 and TRBJ2-7; TRBD1 matches 9 bases. Germline-derived CDR1 and CDR2 are MNHEY and SMNVEV (reference sequence). J gave up 4 bases and V 1 base, and 8 bases lay outside the gene matches. CDR3 length: 16 amino acids. CDR3: CASSLLAGQGFYEQYF. The CDR3 nucleotides read TGTGCCAGCAGTTTATTAGCTGGACAGGGGTTTTACGAGCAGTACTTC.

This sequence joins TRBV3-1 (or the pseudogene TRBV3-2) and TRBJ2-3; D is undetermined. Deletions cut 4 bases from V and 7 bases from J, with 6 bases between. Germline CDR1 and CDR2: LGHDT and YNNKEL (reference sequence). The CDR3 covers 11 residues. In DNA form, the CDR3 reads TGTGCCAGCAGCCCCGGGTATACGCAGTATTTT. This translates into CASSPGYTQYF.

The V and J genes are TRBV28 and TRBJ2-3, with 9 positions matching TRBD2. Germline CDR1 MDHEN, CDR2 SYDVKM. V gave up 1 base and J gave up 8 bases; unmatched junction bases: 13. The CDR3 consists of 17 residues. The CDR3 region is CASSLSNSGGRGFTQYF. CDR3 sequence (DNA): TGTGCCAGCAGTTTATCAAATAGCGGGGGCCGTGGCTTTACGCAGTATTTT.